This T cell receptor (beta chain) came from a study of T cell repertoires in cytomegalovirus infection. TCRdb called the reads again in MiXCR, with one record for every CDR3 protein. This repertoire shows approximately 310,000 distinct CDR3 sequences, roughly 25% found once; its top ten account for about an eighth. A note on this clonotype: The antigen is undetermined.

Study outcomes and limitations: People with CMV and the relevant HLA were identified by cumulative public TCR beta family frequency.

Germline lookup yields CDR1 LGHDT and CDR2 YNNKEL (reference sequence). This CDR3 region has 13 residues. With 1 base removed from V and 8 bases from J, the gap between germline ends came to 11 bases. The gene calls are TRBV3-1 and TRBJ1-2; D is undetermined. The clonotype was recovered from a human donor in good health (CMV status not recorded). Some clones in this sample may be carry-over from other donors' samples. Sequences were derived from cultured PBMCs, sampled from culture after CMV antigen stimulation. The CDR3 region is CASSQVEGRGYTF. In DNA, the CDR3 is TGTGCCAGCAGCCAAGTGGAGGGCCGGGGCTACACCTTC.